The 28 T cell receptor beta chains given below trace back to one sample, sequenced in a study of molecular identifiers for immune sequencing clone quantification (dated by TCRdb to 2016 to 2019). Library prep was done by PCR. TCRdb names NextSeq 500 as the instrument used. The raw public data were reprocessed by TCRdb itself: fastp quality trimming at Q25, MiXCR clonotype calling, in-frame beta chains only. When rows share a CDR3 protein, they turn into one entry using the most common DNA and genes. A total of roughly 300,000 distinct CDR3 sequences appear in this sample, roughly 24% of them only once. The ten largest clonotypes hold 0.7% to 0.95% of the sample. Sequenced: naive CD8+ T cells from blood, with Jurkat cell RNA spiked in. The label giving this sample's cell subset or site can be read as: FACS-sorted CD8+CD4-CCR7+CD45RA+ naive T cells. Source of these receptors: a human donor in good health. Some libraries in this study had Jurkat cell RNA spiked in.

This clonotype occurred a few times. J is TRBJ1-3 and V is TRBV27, with D uncertain. CDR1 is MNHEY, CDR2 SMNVEV, per germline (reference sequence). The V gene lost 7 bases and the J gene lost 9 bases, with 16 bases spanning the gap. The CDR3 is made up of 13 amino acids. In DNA, the CDR3 is TGTGCCAGCAAAGATTGGCGGGAGTCCACCATATATTTT. Amino acid sequence: CASKDWRESTIYF.

This clonotype appeared many times. V usage is TRBV10-2 and J usage is TRBJ2-3; D might be TRBD2 (5 bases). The germline V gene encodes CDR1 WSHSY and CDR2 SAAADI. The CDR3 sequence is 16 residues long. Trimming shortened V by 4 bases and J by 6 bases, and 20 bases separated the two germline ends. The CDR3 protein is CASSVLGIPGGDTQYF. CDR3 in DNA: TGCGCCAGCAGTGTTTTGGGGATCCCTGGCGGGGATACGCAGTATTTT.

This clonotype has ten or more counts. This chain links TRBV7-2 with TRBJ2-3, with 14 nucleotides matching TRBD2. Germline trimming cut 6 bases from V and 4 bases from J; bases unmatched to any gene: 3. The CDR3 spans 15 residues. Germline-derived CDR1 and CDR2 are SGHTA and FQGNSA. The chain's CDR3 is CASSKTSGGADTQYF. CDR3 sequence (DNA): TGTGCCAGCAGTAAGACTAGCGGGGGGGCAGATACGCAGTATTTT.

V gene TRBV7-8 combines with J gene TRBJ2-3; TRBD1 matches at 8 bases. The junction had 13 bases not matched to a gene; V was cut back by 7 bases and J by 4 bases. Per germline, CDR1 SGHVS and CDR2 FQNEAQ. CDR3 length: 16 amino acids. The CDR3 is CASNPGGGEQADTQYF. CDR3 nucleotides: TGTGCCAGCAACCCAGGGGGCGGGGAACAAGCAGATACGCAGTATTTT.

This clonotype was counted at least ten times. For the CDR3, the DNA is TGCGCCAGCAGCCATTTCCCCGCGGGACAGGGTTACAATCAGCCCCAGCATTTT. It encodes CASSHFPAGQGYNQPQHF. This chain connects TRBV4-1 to TRBJ1-5; 9 bases are shared with TRBD1. The CDR3 contains 18 residues. V shed 3 bases, J shed 3 bases, and the junction held 12 bases outside the gene matches. Per germline, CDR1 MGHRA and CDR2 YSYEKL.

Ten or more counts support this clonotype. J is TRBJ1-4 and V is TRBV7-6, with 8 positions matching TRBD1. Germline V gene sequence: CDR1 SGHVS, CDR2 FNYEAQ. The length of the CDR3 is 15 residues. V lost 4 bases to trimming and J lost 8 bases; unmatched junction nucleotides: 9. As DNA, the CDR3 is TGTGCCAGCAGCTCACCCGGGGACAGGAGGGAAAAACTGTTTTTT. Protein: CASSSPGDRREKLFF.

The V gene is TRBV2, the J gene TRBJ2-1; 7 bases align to TRBD2. The length of the CDR3 is 14 residues. In germline, CDR1 is SNHLY, CDR2 FYNNEI. After removal of 9 bases from V and 8 bases from J, the junction contained 13 bases not matched to a gene. The CDR3 protein is CASNWGLAGDEQFF. CDR3 bases: TGTGCCAGTAATTGGGGTTTGGCGGGAGATGAGCAGTTCTTC.

Details on this clonotype: A much larger clone differs from this one at a single base, so this may be a read error. The rearrangement links TRBV4-1 to TRBJ2-2, with 7 positions matching TRBD2. V was pared by 3 bases and J by 3 bases, with 7 bases of the junction left unmatched. This CDR3 comprises 16 residues. Germline-derived CDR1 and CDR2 are MGHRA and YSYEKL. CDR3 in amino acids: CASSQNWGGDTGELFF. The CDR3 region has the DNA TGCGCCAGCAGCCAGAACTGGGGGGGAGACACCGGGGAGCTGTTTTTT.

The sample holds a few counts of this clonotype. The chain carries TRBV7-2 and TRBJ2-3; 10 nucleotides match TRBD2. Trimming took 3 bases from V and 6 from J; bases not matched to a gene: 6. The CDR3 sequence is 15 residues long. In germline, CDR1 is SGHTA, CDR2 FQGNSA. The CDR3 loop reads CASSFLAGVVDTQYF. DNA for the CDR3: TGTGCCAGCAGCTTCCTAGCGGGGGTCGTGGATACGCAGTATTTT.

This clonotype was detected a few times. The CDR3 DNA sequence: TGTGCCTGGAGACAAACCGACAGGGGGCGCGTTGGCTACACCTTC. Translated, it gives CAWRQTDRGRVGYTF. The chain carries TRBV30 and TRBJ1-2; TRBD1 agrees at 10 bases. Trimming removed 3 bases from V and 7 bases from J; junction bases left unmatched: 11. Looked up from germline, CDR1 is GTSNPN and CDR2 is SVGIG (reference sequence). There are 15 residues in the CDR3. Drawing the rest from reference TRBV30 and TRBJ1-2, the complete variable domain is SQTIHQWPATLVQPVGSPLSLECTVEGTSNPNLYWYRQAAGRGLQLLFYSVGIGQISSEVPQNLSASRPQDRQFILSSKKLLLSDSGFYLCAWRQTDRGRVGYTFGSGTRLTVV.

A word on this clonotype: Relative to the germline gene, one junction end is altered; a read error may explain this. The V and J genes are TRBV27 and TRBJ2-3; D may be TRBD1 or TRBD2 (5 bases each). The CDR3 has 19 amino acids. The germline V gene has CDR1 MNHEY and CDR2 SMNVEV (reference sequence). CDR3 bases: TGTGCCCGCAGTGCCCCGGGGCCGGTCCTACGTGGGGGAGCAGATACGCAGTATTTT. Protein sequence: CARSAPGPVLRGGADTQYF.

This clonotype was detected many times. V usage is TRBV4-2 and J usage is TRBJ2-7; 7 bases fit TRBD1. Germline lookup yields CDR1 LGHNA and CDR2 YNFKEQ. The length of the CDR3 is 13 residues. The V gene end was trimmed by 3 bases and the J gene end by 4 bases; junction bases not matched to a gene: 3. This CDR3 reads CASSQGQLYEQYF. Written as DNA, the CDR3 is TGTGCCAGCAGCCAGGGACAGCTGTACGAGCAGTACTTC.

The V gene is TRBV9, the J gene TRBJ2-1, with TRBD2 as a possible D gene (6 bases). V was cut by 0 bases and J by 9 bases, with 22 bases left in between. Germline assignment: CDR1 SGDLS and CDR2 YYNGEE. The CDR3 is made up of 17 amino acids. CDR3: CASSVVRAVLDYGEQFF. The CDR3 region has the DNA TGTGCCAGCAGCGTAGTTCGAGCGGTCCTGGACTACGGTGAGCAGTTCTTC.

This clonotype showed up many times. The gene calls are TRBV28 and TRBJ2-3; TRBD2 matches 7 bases. The CDR3 is made up of 16 amino acids. Per germline, CDR1 MDHEN and CDR2 SYDVKM. V shed 6 bases, J shed 7 bases, and the junction held 16 bases outside the gene matches. The chain's CDR3 is CASSPTGTTRFHTQYF. CDR3 nucleotides: TGTGCCAGCAGCCCGACCGGGACTACCCGTTTTCATACGCAGTATTTT.

This clonotype showed up many times. The chain combines TRBV19 with TRBJ1-1; TRBD1 might be the D (6 bases). The V and J ends lost 8 bases and 5 bases respectively, with 15 bases between them. Per germline, CDR1 LNHDA and CDR2 SQIVND (reference sequence). The CDR3 is 13 residues long. The DNA of the CDR3 is TGTGCCAGTTCGGAAGGGGGACCTACTGAAGCTTTCTTT. Its translation: CASSEGGPTEAFF.

Concerning this clonotype: A clone one base away is much larger, so this may be a read error. The V gene is TRBV5-1, the J gene TRBJ1-1, with D possibly TRBD1 on 6 matching bases. The germline CDR1 and CDR2 sequences are SGHRS and YFSETQ. CDR3 size: 14 residues. The CDR3 DNA sequence: TGCGCCGGCAGCGACGGGACAAGTCTCACTGAAGCTTTCTTT. Translated, it gives CAGSDGTSLTEAFF.

This clonotype was detected a few times. The chain links TRBV28 to TRBJ2-4; 12 positions match TRBD1. With V trimmed by 1 base and J by 1 base, 8 bases remained unmatched. The CDR3 is 19 amino acids. CDR1 and CDR2 (germline): MDHEN, SYDVKM. CDR3: CASSLYRDRGQGAKNIQYF. The CDR3 nucleotides read TGTGCCAGCAGTTTATACCGGGACAGGGGGCAGGGGGCCAAAAACATTCAGTACTTC.

Many counts were recorded for this clonotype. The chain is built from TRBV6-1 and TRBJ1-1, with no clear D. CDR3 length: 12 amino acids. V gave up 7 bases and J gave up 5 bases, with 11 bases separating them. In germline, CDR1 is MNHNS, CDR2 SASEGT. CDR3 DNA sequence: TGTGCCAGCAATCTTGGGATAACTGAAGCTTTCTTT. It codes for CASNLGITEAFF.

This clonotype was picked up a small number of times. The chain is built from TRBV11-2 and TRBJ1-1, with D unresolved. Trimming pared 1 base from V and 0 bases from J, leaving 9 bases between. CDR3 length: 15 amino acids. Germline CDR1 reads SGHAT; CDR2 reads FQNNGV. CDR3 in DNA: TGTGCCAGCAGCTTAGTTTGGGCAGTGAACACTGAAGCTTTCTTT. It yields the protein CASSLVWAVNTEAFF.

This clonotype was recorded a few times. V usage is TRBV30 and J usage is TRBJ1-1; 7 bases fit TRBD1. Germline loops: CDR1 GTSNPN, CDR2 SVGIG (reference sequence). The CDR3 extends over 15 amino acids. Trimming removed 1 base from V and 0 bases from J; junction bases left unmatched: 5. CDR3 sequence (DNA): TGTGCCTGGAGTGGGAGGACAGGACTGAACACTGAAGCTTTCTTT. Translated: CAWSGRTGLNTEAFF. The full variable domain, its missing parts supplied by reference TRBV30 and TRBJ1-1, is SQTIHQWPATLVQPVGSPLSLECTVEGTSNPNLYWYRQAAGRGLQLLFYSVGIGQISSEVPQNLSASRPQDRQFILSSKKLLLSDSGFYLCAWSGRTGLNTEAFFGQGTRLTVV.

This clonotype was counted only a few times. V usage is TRBV6-2 or TRBV6-3 and J usage is TRBJ2-7; 8 positions agree with TRBD2. Trimming cost V 2 bases and J 6 bases; bases outside gene matches: 9. This CDR3 region has 15 residues. CDR1 is MNHEY and CDR2 is SVGEGT in the germline V gene. CDR3 DNA: TGTGCCAGCAGTTACCCGGGACTAGTCTTGGCCGAGCAGTACTTC. Its protein is CASSYPGLVLAEQYF.

In regard to this clonotype: This may arise from a read error, as a much more abundant clone is one base away. The conserved phenylalanine or tryptophan normally closing the CDR3 is absent here, so this likely arose from a read error. This chain joins TRBV20-1 and TRBJ1-4; 9 bases agree with TRBD1. Per the germline V gene, CDR1 is DFQATT and CDR2 is SNEGSKA (reference sequence). V was pared by 6 bases and J by 8 bases, with 10 bases of the junction left unmatched. The CDR3 runs to 14 residues. As DNA, the CDR3 is TGCAGTGCCCACGCCGGGACAGGGTGGGAAAAACTGTTTCTT. Translation gives CSAHAGTGWEKLFL.

This clonotype has only a few counts. Just one base apart from a much larger clone, this may be a read error. This sequence joins TRBV29-1 and TRBJ2-4; a possible D gene is TRBD1 (6 bases). Germline-derived CDR1 and CDR2 are SQVTM and ANQGSEA. CDR3 size: 15 residues. Written as DNA, the CDR3 is TGCGGCGTGGAGCCACTCCTATTACAGGGTGGCATTCAGTACTTC. The encoded protein is CGVEPLLLQGGIQYF. Based on the CDR3 plus reference TRBV29-1 and TRBJ2-4, the full variable domain is SAVISQKPSRDICQRGTSLTIQCQVDSQVTMMFWYRQQPGQSLTLIATANQGSEATYESGFVIDKFPISRPNLTFSTLTVSNMSPEDSSIYLCGVEPLLLQGGIQYFGAGTRLSVL.

Note on this clonotype: A much larger clone lies a single base off, so this may be a read error. The DNA for the CDR3 is TGCGCCAGCAGCCCAGGGACTACCAACTTCGATACGCAGTATTTT. This translates into CASSPGTTNFDTQYF. This chain joins TRBV4-3 and TRBJ2-3; TRBD2 matches at 7 bases. V lost 4 bases, J lost 6 bases, and 10 bases stayed unmatched. There are 15 residues in the CDR3. Germline V CDR1 and CDR2: LGHNA, YSLEER.

CDR3 bases: TGTGCCAGCAGTCACGAGGGCCGGGGAGAGACCCAGTACTTC. Protein product: CASSHEGRGETQYF. The J gene is TRBJ2-5, the V gene TRBV6-5; perhaps TRBD2 as D (5 bases). The CDR3 consists of 14 residues. The germline CDR1 and CDR2 sequences are MNHEY and SVGAGI. The V end was cut by 5 bases, the J end by 4 bases, with 14 bases between.

Notes on this clonotype: A read error may be the cause here, since a much bigger clone is one base away. This chain connects TRBV6-2 or TRBV6-3 to TRBJ1-5; D is unresolved. V lost 2 bases to trimming and J lost 1 base, with 6 bases between them. Germline V gene lookup returns CDR1 MNHEY and CDR2 SVGEGT. The CDR3 sequence is 14 residues long. CDR3 region: CASSYEDSNQPQHF. The CDR3 nucleotides are TGTGCCAGCAGTTACGAGGACAGCAATCAGCCCCAGCATTTT.

In regard to this clonotype: It is likely a read error, because the conserved phenylalanine at the end of the CDR3 is missing. The chain joins TRBV5-1 to TRBJ2-7, with 8 positions matching TRBD1. The CDR3 runs 15 residues. Germline trimming cut 3 bases from V and 2 bases from J; bases unmatched to any gene: 7. CDR1 and CDR2 (germline): SGHRS, YFSETQ. CDR3 in amino acids: CASSSLDRGAYEQYL. CDR3 nucleotides: TGCGCCAGCAGCTCCCTCGACAGGGGCGCCTACGAGCAGTACCTC.

V is TRBV27 and J is TRBJ2-7; TRBD2 agrees at 11 bases. CDR1 is MNHEY and CDR2 is SMNVEV in the germline V gene (reference sequence). The CDR3 totals 15 residues. J was trimmed by 4 bases and V by 2 bases; bases with no gene match: 4. For the CDR3, the DNA is TGTGCCAGCAGTTTAAAACTAGCGGGAGCGTACGAGCAGTACTTC. It yields the protein CASSLKLAGAYEQYF.